This is a list of T cell receptor beta chains from one sample in a study of OX40 agonist ivuxolimab in advanced cancers. The data were produced by immunoSEQ multiplex PCR, yet TCRdb's version contains in-frame clones alone and is incomplete. In the table there are about 72,000 clones, approximately 90% of which are singletons. This specimen was CD4+ or CD8+ T cells sorted from blood, taken in a trial of the OX40 agonist ivuxolimab. The receptors stem from an adult with an advanced solid tumor such as melanoma, head and neck, liver or kidney cancer. Each CDR3 is given with its conserved first and last residue.

V gene	CDR3 protein
TRBV5-1	CASDGGRGPQETQYF
TRBV6-5	CASSYSGQGYYGYTF
TRBV4-1	CASSQITGNTGELFF
TRBV5-1	CASSPVPAGGRSDTQYF
TRBV7-2	CASSLEIGLLELFF
TRBV5-1	CASSLEGGEQYF
TRBV9	CASSVTENTGELFF
TRBV7-2	CASRGQRGVFGTQYF
TRBV18	CASSPLAGVSTEAFF
TRBV5-1	CASSLVGTTNYGYTF
TRBV5-4	CASSSGTGYNSPLHF
TRBV7-2	CASSRAGVTETQYF
TRBV5-1	CASSSGGGTDTQYF
TRBV9	CASSVGAGSLYEQYF
TRBV30	CAWSPKKRLEQYF
TRBV11-2	CASSVNSGTSWAEQYF
TRBV4-2	CASSQDGGSGGADIQYF
TRBV5-8	CASSKQGMNTEAFF
TRBV7-2	CASSLDAGSSYEQYF
TRBV9	CASSPGPGNSGANVLTF
TRBV10-3	CAISDPGQGAGEQYF